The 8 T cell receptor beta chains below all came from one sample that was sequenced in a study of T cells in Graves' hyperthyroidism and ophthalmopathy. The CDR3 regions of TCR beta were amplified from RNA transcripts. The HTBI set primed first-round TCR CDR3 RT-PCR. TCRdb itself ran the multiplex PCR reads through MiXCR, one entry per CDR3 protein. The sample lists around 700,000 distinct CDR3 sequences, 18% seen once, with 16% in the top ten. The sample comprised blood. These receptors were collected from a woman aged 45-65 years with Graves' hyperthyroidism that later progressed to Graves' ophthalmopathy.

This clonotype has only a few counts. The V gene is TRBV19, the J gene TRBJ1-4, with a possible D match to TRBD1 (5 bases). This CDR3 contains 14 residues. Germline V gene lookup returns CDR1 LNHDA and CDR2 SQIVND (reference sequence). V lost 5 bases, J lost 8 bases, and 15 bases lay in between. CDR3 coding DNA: TGTGCCAGTAGTGAACAGGCCTCGGAGGAAAAACTGTTTTTT. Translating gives CASSEQASEEKLFF.

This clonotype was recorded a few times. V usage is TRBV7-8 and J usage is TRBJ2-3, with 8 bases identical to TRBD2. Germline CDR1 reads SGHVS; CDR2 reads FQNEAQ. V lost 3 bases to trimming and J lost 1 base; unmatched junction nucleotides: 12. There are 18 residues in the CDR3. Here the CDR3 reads CASSLPSGFAGRTDTQYF. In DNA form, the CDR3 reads TGTGCCAGCAGCTTGCCTAGCGGGTTCGCGGGACGCACAGATACGCAGTATTTT.

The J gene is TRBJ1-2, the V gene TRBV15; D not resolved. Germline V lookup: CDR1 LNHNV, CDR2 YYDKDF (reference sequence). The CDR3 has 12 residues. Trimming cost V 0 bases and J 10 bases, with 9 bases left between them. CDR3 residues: CATSREDYPYTF. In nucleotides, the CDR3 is TGTGCCACCAGCAGAGAAGATTATCCCTACACCTTC.

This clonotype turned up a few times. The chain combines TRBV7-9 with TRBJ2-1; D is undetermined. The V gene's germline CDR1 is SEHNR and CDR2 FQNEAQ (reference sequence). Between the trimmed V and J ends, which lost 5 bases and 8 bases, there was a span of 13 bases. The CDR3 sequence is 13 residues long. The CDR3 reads CASSINLVHEQFF. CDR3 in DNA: TGTGCCAGCAGCATAAACCTGGTACATGAGCAGTTCTTC. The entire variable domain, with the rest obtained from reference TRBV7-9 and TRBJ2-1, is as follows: DTGVSQNPRHKITKRGQNVTFRCDPISEHNRLYWYRQTLGQGPEFLTYFQNEAQLEKSRLLSDRFSAERPKGSFSTLEIQRTEQGDSAMYLCASSINLVHEQFFGPGTRLTVL.

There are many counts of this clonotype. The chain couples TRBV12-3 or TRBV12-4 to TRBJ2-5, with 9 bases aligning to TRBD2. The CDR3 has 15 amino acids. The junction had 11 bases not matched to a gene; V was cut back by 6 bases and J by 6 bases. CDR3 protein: CASSAASSGVKTQYF. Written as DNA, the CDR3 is TGTGCCAGCAGCGCCGCCTCTAGCGGGGTGAAGACCCAGTACTTC.

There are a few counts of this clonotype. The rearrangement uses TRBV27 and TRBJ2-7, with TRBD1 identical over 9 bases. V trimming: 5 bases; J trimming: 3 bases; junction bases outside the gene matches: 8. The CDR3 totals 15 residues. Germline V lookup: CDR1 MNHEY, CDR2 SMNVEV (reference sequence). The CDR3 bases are TGTGCCAGCAGTCAAGACCCGGACAGGGGCTACGAGCAGTACTTC. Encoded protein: CASSQDPDRGYEQYF.

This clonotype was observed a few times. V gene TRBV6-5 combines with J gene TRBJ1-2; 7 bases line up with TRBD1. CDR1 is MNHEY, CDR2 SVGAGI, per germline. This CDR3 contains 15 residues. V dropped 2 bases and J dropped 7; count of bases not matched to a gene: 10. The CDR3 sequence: CASSYTRRQGPGYTF. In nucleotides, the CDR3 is TGTGCCAGCAGTTACACCCGTCGACAGGGCCCTGGCTACACCTTC.

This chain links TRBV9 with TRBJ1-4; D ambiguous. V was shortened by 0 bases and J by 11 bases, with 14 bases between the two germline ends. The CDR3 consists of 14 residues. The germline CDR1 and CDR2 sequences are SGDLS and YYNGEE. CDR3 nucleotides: TGTGCCAGCAGCGTAGTGGCAGCTAACGGGAAACTGTTTTTT. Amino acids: CASSVVAANGKLFF.